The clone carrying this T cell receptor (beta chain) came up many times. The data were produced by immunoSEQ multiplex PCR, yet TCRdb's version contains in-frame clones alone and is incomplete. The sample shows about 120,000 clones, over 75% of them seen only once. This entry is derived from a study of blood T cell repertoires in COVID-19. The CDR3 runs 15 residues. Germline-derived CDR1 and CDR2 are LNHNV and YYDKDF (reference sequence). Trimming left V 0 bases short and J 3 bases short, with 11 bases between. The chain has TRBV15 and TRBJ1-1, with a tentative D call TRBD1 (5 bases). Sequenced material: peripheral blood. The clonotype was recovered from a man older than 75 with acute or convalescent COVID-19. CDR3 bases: TGTGCCACCAGCAGAGATACGGCAGGGTACACTGAAGCTTTCTTT. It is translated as CATSRDTAGYTEAFF. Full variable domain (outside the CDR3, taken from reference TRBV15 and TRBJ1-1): DAMVIQNPRYQVTQFGKPVTLSCSQTLNHNVMYWYQQKSSQAPKLLFHYYDKDFNNEADTPDNFQSRRPNTSFCFLDIRSPGLGDTAMYLCATSRDTAGYTEAFFGQGTRLTVV.